These 21 T cell receptor beta chains originate from one sample sequenced in a study of T-cell reconstitution after alpha-beta-depleted transplantation in children. For TCRbeta, the library was prepared with unique molecular identifiers. TCRdb fed the PCR reads into MiXCR, producing one record per CDR3 protein. The table lists 540,000 or so distinct CDR3 sequences, more than 20% of them singletons. The sample was PBMCs, mostly from graft donor cells, taken 360 days after TCRalphabeta/CD19-depleted stem cell transplant. The source of these receptors is a boy younger than two who had a stem cell transplant for acute myeloid leukemia, so the T cells may come from the graft donor.

V is TRBV28 and J is TRBJ2-3; TRBD2 matches 9 bases. Germline V gene sequence: CDR1 MDHEN, CDR2 SYDVKM. The ends lost 3 bases at V and 4 bases at J; junction bases unmatched: 11. The CDR3 is 17 residues long. Written as DNA, the CDR3 is TGTGCCAGCAGTTTTGAGTGGCGGGGGGGCCGTGCAGATACGCAGTATTTT. Protein sequence: CASSFEWRGGRADTQYF. Filled out from reference TRBV28 and TRBJ2-3, the complete variable domain reads DVKVTQSSRYLVKRTGEKVFLECVQDMDHENMFWYRQDPGLGLRLIYFSYDVKMKEKGDIPEGYSVSREKKERFSLILESASTNQTSMYLCASSFEWRGGRADTQYFGPGTRLTVL.

This clonotype has just a few counts. This chain connects TRBV3-1 to TRBJ2-3, with D unclear. V was pared by 3 bases and J by 7 bases, with 5 bases between. Looked up from germline, CDR1 is LGHDT and CDR2 is YNNKEL (reference sequence). This CDR3 is built from 11 residues. The CDR3 region is CASSQGNTQYF. CDR3 DNA sequence: TGTGCCAGCAGCCAGGGCAATACGCAGTATTTT.

A note on this clonotype: The junction does not match germline at one end; this may be a read error. In DNA form, the CDR3 reads TGTGCCAGCAGTTACTCGACTTCCCTCCACTTC. It yields the protein CASSYSTSLHF. The chain joins TRBV6-5 to TRBJ1-2; D remains ambiguous. This CDR3 has 11 residues. Germline V gene sequence: CDR1 MNHEY, CDR2 SVGAGI.

This clonotype was counted only a few times. V usage is TRBV7-2 and J usage is TRBJ2-7; D uncertain. Germline lookup yields CDR1 SGHTA and CDR2 FQGNSA. CDR3 length: 13 amino acids. With 1 base removed from V and 3 bases from J, the gap between germline ends came to 7 bases. This chain's CDR3 is CASSLVTDYEQYV. For the CDR3, the DNA is TGTGCCAGCAGCTTAGTGACGGACTACGAGCAGTACGTC.

V and J are TRBV4-3 and TRBJ2-2; perhaps TRBD2 as D (5 bases). Germline CDR1 is LGHNA and CDR2 is YSLEER. The ends were cut back, 2 bases at V and 0 bases at J, with 10 bases in the middle. This CDR3 has 16 residues. Here the CDR3 reads CASSQRGRSNTGELFF. In nucleotides, the CDR3 is TGCGCCAGCAGCCAACGGGGTCGTTCGAACACCGGGGAGCTGTTTTTT.

At least ten counts were recorded for this clonotype. V is TRBV20-1 and J is TRBJ2-1; D is unclear. This CDR3 is built from 10 residues. Trimming shortened V by 3 bases and J by 9 bases, and 6 bases separated the two germline ends. Germline V gene sequence: CDR1 DFQATT, CDR2 SNEGSKA (reference sequence). For the CDR3, the DNA is TGCAGTGCTAGTACGGGTGAGCAGTTCTTC. Its protein is CSASTGEQFF.

The V call is TRBV7-2, the J call TRBJ2-7, with D unclear. Trimming shortened V by 3 bases and J by 1 base, and 10 bases separated the two germline ends. Germline CDR1 and CDR2: SGHTA and FQGNSA. This CDR3 contains 14 residues. The CDR3: CASSFRGESYEQYF. The CDR3 DNA is TGTGCCAGCAGCTTCCGTGGGGAATCCTACGAGCAGTACTTC. The full variable domain, in which reference TRBV7-2 and TRBJ2-7 provide the parts outside the CDR3, is GAGVSQSPSNKVTEKGKDVELRCDPISGHTALYWYRQSLGQGLEFLIYFQGNSAPDKSGLPSDRFSAERTGGSVSTLTIQRTQQEDSAVYLCASSFRGESYEQYFGPGTRLTVT.

This clonotype appeared many times. This chain uses TRBV20-1 with TRBJ2-7, with D hard to call. CDR3 length equals 16 residues. Germline CDR1 and CDR2: DFQATT and SNEGSKA (reference sequence). Trimming cost V 2 bases and J 3 bases, with 20 bases left between them. The CDR3 coding sequence is TGCAGTGCTAGAAGGAATGAGGCAGGCCTACACTACGAGCAGTACGTC. This gives the protein CSARRNEAGLHYEQYV.

This clonotype was picked up a small number of times. This chain uses TRBV12-3 or TRBV12-4 with TRBJ2-7, with 13 bases that match TRBD2. The ends lost 6 bases at V and 0 bases at J; junction bases unmatched: 14. The CDR3 runs 19 residues. This CDR3 is CASSDTSGGAEKGSYEQYF. CDR3 coding DNA: TGTGCCAGCAGCGACACTAGCGGGGGGGCCGAGAAGGGCTCCTACGAGCAGTACTTC.

This clonotype was counted only a few times. This sequence joins TRBV20-1 and TRBJ1-1, with TRBD1 as a possible D gene (5 bases). The germline V and J ends were trimmed by 3 bases and 8 bases, with 16 bases remaining between them. From germline, CDR1 is DFQATT and CDR2 SNEGSKA (reference sequence). The CDR3 runs to 13 residues. The CDR3 loop is CSARIERGTEAFF. As DNA, the CDR3 is TGCAGTGCTAGGATTGAGAGGGGAACGGAAGCTTTCTTT.

V gene TRBV12-3 or TRBV12-4 combines with J gene TRBJ1-1, with D tentatively TRBD1 (6 bases). The CDR3 sequence is 14 residues long. V was clipped by 5 bases and J by 1 base, with 11 bases between them. The CDR3 reads CASSPGHGNTEAFF. The CDR3 nucleotides read TGTGCCAGCAGTCCGGGACACGGGAACACTGAAGCTTTCTTT.

This clonotype showed up just a few times. The genes are TRBV20-1 and TRBJ2-7, with TRBD2 matching 12 bases. Germline V gene data show CDR1 as DFQATT and CDR2 as SNEGSKA (reference sequence). V lost 6 bases to trimming and J lost 3 bases; unmatched junction nucleotides: 3. There are 13 residues in the CDR3. CDR3 region: CSAETSGSYEQYF. CDR3 bases: TGCAGTGCGGAGACTAGCGGGAGCTACGAGCAGTACTTC.

The chain has TRBV12-3 or TRBV12-4 and TRBJ2-5, with TRBD1 matching over 9 bases. CDR3 size: 14 residues. The V and J ends lost 5 bases and 5 bases, in that order; junction bases with no gene match: 6. As DNA, the CDR3 is TGTGCCAGCAGTACTACAGGGGGCGCGGAGACCCAGTACTTC. As protein: CASSTTGGAETQYF.

Notes on this clonotype: At one end, the junction sequence differs from germline, possibly due to a read error. The chain links TRBV6-1 to TRBJ2-1, with 10 nucleotides matching TRBD2. CDR1 and CDR2 (germline): MNHNS, SASEGT. This CDR3 is 15 amino acids long. The CDR3 bases are TGTGCCAGCAGCGAAGGACTAGCGGTTTACAATGAGCAGTTCTTC. Translated: CASSEGLAVYNEQFF.

This clonotype turned up a few times. The V and J genes are TRBV20-1 and TRBJ1-3; TRBD1 matches 8 bases. This CDR3 has 15 residues. Germline lookup yields CDR1 DFQATT and CDR2 SNEGSKA (reference sequence). V lost 5 bases to trimming and J lost 2 bases; unmatched junction nucleotides: 8. The CDR3 here is CSAVPDRGPGNTIYF. CDR3 bases: TGCAGTGCTGTCCCCGACAGGGGACCTGGAAACACCATATATTTT.

This clonotype was seen a few times. The chain uses TRBV7-2 and TRBJ2-1, with TRBD1 matching 9 bases. Germline CDR1 SGHTA, CDR2 FQGNSA. Unmatched junction bases numbered 7, after V lost 2 bases and J lost 2 bases. The CDR3 sequence is 17 residues long. The CDR3 sequence: CASSLIPRDRAYNEQFF. CDR3 nucleotide sequence: TGTGCCAGCAGCTTAATTCCCCGGGACAGGGCCTACAATGAGCAGTTCTTC.

The genes are TRBV6-1 and TRBJ2-5; D is possibly TRBD1 or TRBD2 (5 bases each). CDR1 and CDR2 from the germline V gene are MNHNS and SASEGT. V shed 6 bases and J shed 3 bases, with 20 bases lying between them. The CDR3 extends over 16 amino acids. The CDR3 sequence is CASRELQGGPKETQYF. CDR3 coding DNA: TGTGCCAGCAGGGAACTCCAGGGCGGGCCAAAAGAGACCCAGTACTTC.

The V gene is TRBV6-2 or TRBV6-3, the J gene TRBJ2-7; D might be TRBD1 or TRBD2, each matching 5 bases. Germline CDR1 and CDR2: MNHEY and SVGEGT. V was pared by 5 bases and J by 0 bases, with 20 bases between. This CDR3 is 17 amino acids long. CDR3 in amino acids: CASSRNRGGGSSYEQYV. The CDR3 DNA reads TGTGCCAGCAGTCGAAACCGGGGCGGAGGTAGCTCCTACGAGCAGTACGTC.

The chain joins TRBV20-1 to TRBJ1-2; weak D call: TRBD1 (6 bases). V shed 3 bases and J shed 5 bases, with 13 bases lying between them. The CDR3 is 13 amino acids. In germline, CDR1 is DFQATT, CDR2 SNEGSKA (reference sequence). The CDR3 coding sequence is TGCAGTGCTAGTTTGCCAGGGGAGTATGGCTACACCTTC. Its protein is CSASLPGEYGYTF.

The chain carries TRBV20-1 and TRBJ2-7; TRBD1 or TRBD2 may be the D gene (5 bases each). This CDR3 has 15 residues. Germline CDR1 is DFQATT and CDR2 is SNEGSKA (reference sequence). Trimming removed 5 bases from V and 2 bases from J, with 19 bases in between. The CDR3 sequence: CSARSPGTRTYEQYF. The CDR3 DNA follows: TGCAGTGCTCGGAGTCCCGGGACGCGGACCTACGAGCAGTACTTC.

There are a few counts of this clonotype. V gene TRBV6-5 combines with J gene TRBJ1-5, with TRBD1 identical over 9 bases. The CDR3 sequence is 16 residues long. J gave up 6 bases and V 2 bases, and 8 bases lay outside the gene matches. CDR1 is MNHEY, CDR2 SVGAGI, per germline. The DNA of the CDR3 is TGTGCCAGCAGTTACAGGTACAGGGGGCCGAGTCAGCCCCAGCATTTT. As protein: CASSYRYRGPSQPQHF.